This T cell receptor beta chain stems from a study of blood T cell repertoires in COVID-19 (dated by TCRdb to 2018 to 2021). Study-wide context: Samples covering the acute and convalescent phases of COVID-19 were provided by collaborators in the United States, Italy and Spain. The prospective study material was composed of cDNA or gDNA derived from T cells, B-cell-depleted T cells, or PBMCs. The dataset comprised deeply sampled blood TCRbeta repertoires from subjects exposed to, actively infected with, or recovered from COVID-19. The repertoires were released in a freely available public database intended as a resource for research on the immune response to SARS-CoV-2. Samples came from the ongoing ImmuneRACE study (first 160 participants) plus 1,254 subjects from 6 global collaborators. Sample metadata almost always included a de-identified subject ID, COVID-19 status, age in years and sex. Where HLA class I and class II types were available, the types were taken from metadata supplied by the sample provider, not from assay-based typing. What the study reported, not specific to this receptor: The quantity of clinical and demographic metadata differed by source and by participant and was supplied without curation.

Whole blood was collected in K2EDTA tubes by collaborating institutions according to the institutions' own protocols. For TCRbeta analysis, collaborators shipped samples in one of three forms: frozen whole blood, isolated PBMCs, or DNA extracted from either of those sample types. TCRbeta CDR3 regions were amplified from genomic DNA by means of the immunoSEQ Assay, a bias-controlled multiplex PCR. For the original study's pipeline: Nucleated cell counts per sample were estimated from amplification of reference gene primers within the assay. To quantify the absolute abundance of each unique TCRbeta CDR3 rearrangement, sequence reads were collapsed and filtered. For each sample, productive Simpson clonality was calculated as the square root of Simpson's diversity index across productive rearrangements. TCRdb holds this immuneACCESS table with in-frame rearrangements only. Some clones are missing; in checked studies, unresolved V genes explain under half, and the rest has no known cause. That table furnishes V, J and clone size, whereas the DNA furnished D and trimming. The sample has under 300,000 clones on record, 86% of them singletons. The ten largest account for 6.2% of the sample.

V trim: 4 bases; J trim: 8 bases; unmatched bases: 9. The CDR3 contains 16 residues, cysteine and phenylalanine counted. Only the CDR3 region is kept as DNA, spanning 48 bases read in frame from base 1. Sequences SGHDT (CDR1) and YYEEEE (CDR2) are obtained from the germline V gene. Turning to this clone: No antigen is known for it. Base qualities are not provided; no much larger clone lies one nucleotide away.

What was sequenced was peripheral blood. This chain joins TRBV5-6 to TRBJ2-1; the junction holds 13 bases that match TRBD2. The clonotype was recovered from a man aged 55-75 years with acute or convalescent COVID-19. The nucleotide sequence reads TGTGCCAGCAGCGGGGGACTAGCGGGGACTCACTATGAGCAGTTCTTC. It codes for CASSGGLAGTHYEQFF.